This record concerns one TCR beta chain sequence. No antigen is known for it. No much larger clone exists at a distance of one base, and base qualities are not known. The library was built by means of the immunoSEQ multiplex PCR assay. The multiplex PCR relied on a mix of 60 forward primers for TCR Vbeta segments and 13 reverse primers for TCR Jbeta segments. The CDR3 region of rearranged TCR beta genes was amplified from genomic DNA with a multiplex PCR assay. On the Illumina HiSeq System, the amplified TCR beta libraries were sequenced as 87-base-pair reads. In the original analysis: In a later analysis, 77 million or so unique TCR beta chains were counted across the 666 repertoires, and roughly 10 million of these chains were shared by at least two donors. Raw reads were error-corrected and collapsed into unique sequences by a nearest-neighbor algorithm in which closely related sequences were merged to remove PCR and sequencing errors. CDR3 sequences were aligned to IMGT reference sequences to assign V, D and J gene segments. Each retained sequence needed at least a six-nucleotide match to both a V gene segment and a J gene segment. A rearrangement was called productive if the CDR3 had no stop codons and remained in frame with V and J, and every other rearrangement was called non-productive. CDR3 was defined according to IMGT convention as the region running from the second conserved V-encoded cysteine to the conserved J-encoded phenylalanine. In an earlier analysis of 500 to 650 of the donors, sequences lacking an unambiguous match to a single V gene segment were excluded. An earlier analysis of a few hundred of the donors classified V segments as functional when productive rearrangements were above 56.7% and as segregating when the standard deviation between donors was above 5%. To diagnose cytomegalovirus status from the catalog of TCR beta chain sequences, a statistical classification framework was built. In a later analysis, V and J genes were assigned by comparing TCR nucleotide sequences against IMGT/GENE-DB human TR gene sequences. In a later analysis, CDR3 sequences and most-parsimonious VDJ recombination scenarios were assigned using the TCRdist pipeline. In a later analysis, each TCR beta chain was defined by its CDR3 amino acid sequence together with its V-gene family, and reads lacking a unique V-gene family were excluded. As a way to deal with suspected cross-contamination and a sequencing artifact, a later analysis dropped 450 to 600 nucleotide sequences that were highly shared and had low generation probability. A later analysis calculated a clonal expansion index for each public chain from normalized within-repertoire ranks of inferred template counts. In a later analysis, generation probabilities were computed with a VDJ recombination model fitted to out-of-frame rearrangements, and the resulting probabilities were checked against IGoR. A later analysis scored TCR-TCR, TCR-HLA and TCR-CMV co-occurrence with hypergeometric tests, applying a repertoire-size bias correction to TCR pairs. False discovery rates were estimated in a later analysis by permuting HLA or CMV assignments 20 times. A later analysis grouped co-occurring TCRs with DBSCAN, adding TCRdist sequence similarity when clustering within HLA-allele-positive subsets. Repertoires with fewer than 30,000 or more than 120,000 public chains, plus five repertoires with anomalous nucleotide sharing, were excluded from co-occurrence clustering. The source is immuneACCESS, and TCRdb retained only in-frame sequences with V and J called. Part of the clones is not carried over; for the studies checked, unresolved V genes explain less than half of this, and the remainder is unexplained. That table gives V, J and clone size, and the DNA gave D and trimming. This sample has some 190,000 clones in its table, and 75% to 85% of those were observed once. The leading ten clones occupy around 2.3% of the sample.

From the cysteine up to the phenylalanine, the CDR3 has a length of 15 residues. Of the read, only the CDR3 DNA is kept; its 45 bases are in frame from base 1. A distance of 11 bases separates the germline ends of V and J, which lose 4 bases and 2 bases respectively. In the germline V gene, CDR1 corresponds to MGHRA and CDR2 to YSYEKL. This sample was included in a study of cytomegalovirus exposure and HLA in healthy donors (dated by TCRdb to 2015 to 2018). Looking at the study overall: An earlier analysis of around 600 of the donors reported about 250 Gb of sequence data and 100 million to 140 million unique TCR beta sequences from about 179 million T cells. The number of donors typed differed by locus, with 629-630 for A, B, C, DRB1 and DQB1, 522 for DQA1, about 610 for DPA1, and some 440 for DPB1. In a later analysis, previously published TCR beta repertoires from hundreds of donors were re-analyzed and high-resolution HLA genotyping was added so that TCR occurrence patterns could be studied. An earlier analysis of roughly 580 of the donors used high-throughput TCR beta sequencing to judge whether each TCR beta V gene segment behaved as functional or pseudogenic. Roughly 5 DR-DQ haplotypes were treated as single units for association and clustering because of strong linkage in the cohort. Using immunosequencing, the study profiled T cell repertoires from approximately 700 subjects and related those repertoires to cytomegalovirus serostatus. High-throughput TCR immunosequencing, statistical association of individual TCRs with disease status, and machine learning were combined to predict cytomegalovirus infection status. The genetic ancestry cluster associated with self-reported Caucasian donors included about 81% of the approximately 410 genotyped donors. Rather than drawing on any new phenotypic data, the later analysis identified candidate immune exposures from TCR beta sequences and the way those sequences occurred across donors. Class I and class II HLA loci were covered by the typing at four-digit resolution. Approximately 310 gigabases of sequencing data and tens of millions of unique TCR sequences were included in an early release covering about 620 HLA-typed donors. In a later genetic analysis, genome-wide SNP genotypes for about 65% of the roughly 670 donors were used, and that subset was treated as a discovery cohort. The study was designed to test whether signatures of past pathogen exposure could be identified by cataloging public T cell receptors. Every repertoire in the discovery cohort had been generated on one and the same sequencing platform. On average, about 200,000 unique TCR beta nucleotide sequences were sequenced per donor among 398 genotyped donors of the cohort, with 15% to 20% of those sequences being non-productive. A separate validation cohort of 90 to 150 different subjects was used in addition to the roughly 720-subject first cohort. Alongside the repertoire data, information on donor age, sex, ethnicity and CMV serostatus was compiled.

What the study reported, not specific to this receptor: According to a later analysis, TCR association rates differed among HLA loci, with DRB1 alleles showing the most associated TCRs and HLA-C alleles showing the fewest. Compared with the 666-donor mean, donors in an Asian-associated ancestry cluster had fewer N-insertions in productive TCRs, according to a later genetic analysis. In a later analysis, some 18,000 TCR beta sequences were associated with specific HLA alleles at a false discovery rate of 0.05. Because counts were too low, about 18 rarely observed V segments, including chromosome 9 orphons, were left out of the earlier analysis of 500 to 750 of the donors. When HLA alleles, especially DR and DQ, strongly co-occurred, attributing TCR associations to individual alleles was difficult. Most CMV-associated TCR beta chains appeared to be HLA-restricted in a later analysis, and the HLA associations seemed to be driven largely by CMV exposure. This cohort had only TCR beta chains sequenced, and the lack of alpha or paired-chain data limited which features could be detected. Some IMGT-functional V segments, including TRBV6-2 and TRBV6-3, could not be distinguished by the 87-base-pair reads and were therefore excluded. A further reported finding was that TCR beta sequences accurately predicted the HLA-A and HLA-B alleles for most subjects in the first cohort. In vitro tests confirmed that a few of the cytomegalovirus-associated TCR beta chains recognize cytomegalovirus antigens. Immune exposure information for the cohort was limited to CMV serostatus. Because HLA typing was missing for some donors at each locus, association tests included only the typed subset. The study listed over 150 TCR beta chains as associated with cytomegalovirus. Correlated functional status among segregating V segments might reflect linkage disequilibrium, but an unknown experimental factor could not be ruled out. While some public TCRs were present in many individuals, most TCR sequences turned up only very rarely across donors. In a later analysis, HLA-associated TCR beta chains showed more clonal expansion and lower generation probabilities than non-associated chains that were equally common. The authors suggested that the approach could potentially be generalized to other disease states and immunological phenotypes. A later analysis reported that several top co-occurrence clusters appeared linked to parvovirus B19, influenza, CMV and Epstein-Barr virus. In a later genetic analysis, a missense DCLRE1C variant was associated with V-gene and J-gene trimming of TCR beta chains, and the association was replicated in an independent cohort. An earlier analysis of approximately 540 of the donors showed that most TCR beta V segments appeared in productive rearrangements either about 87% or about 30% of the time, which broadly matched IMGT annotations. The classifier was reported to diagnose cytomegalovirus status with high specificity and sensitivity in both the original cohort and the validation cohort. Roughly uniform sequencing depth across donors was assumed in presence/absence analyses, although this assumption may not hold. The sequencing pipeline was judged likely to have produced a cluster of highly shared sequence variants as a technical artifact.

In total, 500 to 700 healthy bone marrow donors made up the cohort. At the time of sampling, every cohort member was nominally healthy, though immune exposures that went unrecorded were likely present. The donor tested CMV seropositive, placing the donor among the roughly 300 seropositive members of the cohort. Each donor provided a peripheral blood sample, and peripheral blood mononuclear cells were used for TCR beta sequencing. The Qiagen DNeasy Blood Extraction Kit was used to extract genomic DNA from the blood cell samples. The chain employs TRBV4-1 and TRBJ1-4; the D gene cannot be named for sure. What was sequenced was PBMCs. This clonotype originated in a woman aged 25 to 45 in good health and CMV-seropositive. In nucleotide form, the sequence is TGCGCCAGCAGCCGACAAGGATGGACTAATGAAAAACTGTTTTTT. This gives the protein CASSRQGWTNEKLFF.